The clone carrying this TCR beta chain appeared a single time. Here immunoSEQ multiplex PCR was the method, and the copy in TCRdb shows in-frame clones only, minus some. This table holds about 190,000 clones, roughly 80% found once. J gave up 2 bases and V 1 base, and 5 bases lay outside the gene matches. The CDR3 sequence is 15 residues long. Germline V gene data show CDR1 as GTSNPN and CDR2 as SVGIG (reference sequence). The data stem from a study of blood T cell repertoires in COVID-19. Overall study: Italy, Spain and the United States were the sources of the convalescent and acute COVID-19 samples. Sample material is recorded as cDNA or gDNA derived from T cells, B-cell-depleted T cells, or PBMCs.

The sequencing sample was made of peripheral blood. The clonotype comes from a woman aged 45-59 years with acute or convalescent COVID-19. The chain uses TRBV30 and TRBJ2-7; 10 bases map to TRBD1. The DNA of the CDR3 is TGTGCCTGGAGTGGCGACAGGGGGCGACCCTACGAGCAGTACTTC. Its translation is CAWSGDRGRPYEQYF. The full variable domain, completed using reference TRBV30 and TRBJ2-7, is SQTIHQWPATLVQPVGSPLSLECTVEGTSNPNLYWYRQAAGRGLQLLFYSVGIGQISSEVPQNLSASRPQDRQFILSSKKLLLSDSGFYLCAWSGDRGRPYEQYFGPGTRLTVT.